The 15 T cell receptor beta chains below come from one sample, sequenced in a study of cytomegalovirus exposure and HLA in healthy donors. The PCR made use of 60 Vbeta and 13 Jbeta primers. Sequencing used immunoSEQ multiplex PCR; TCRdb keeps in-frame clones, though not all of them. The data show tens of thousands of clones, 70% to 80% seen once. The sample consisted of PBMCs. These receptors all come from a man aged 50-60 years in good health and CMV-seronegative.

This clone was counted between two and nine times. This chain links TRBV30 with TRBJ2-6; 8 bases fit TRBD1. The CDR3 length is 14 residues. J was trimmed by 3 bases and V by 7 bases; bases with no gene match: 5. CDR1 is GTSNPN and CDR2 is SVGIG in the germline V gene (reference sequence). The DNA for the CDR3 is TGTGCCTCGGACAGGGCCCGTGGGGCCAACGTCCTGACTTTC. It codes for CASDRARGANVLTF.

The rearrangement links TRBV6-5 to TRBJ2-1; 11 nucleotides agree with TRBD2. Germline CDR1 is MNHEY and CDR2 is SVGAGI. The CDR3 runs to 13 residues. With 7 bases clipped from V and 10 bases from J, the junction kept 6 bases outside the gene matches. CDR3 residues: CASITPSGGEQFF. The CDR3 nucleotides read TGTGCCAGCATCACCCCTAGCGGGGGGGAGCAGTTCTTC.

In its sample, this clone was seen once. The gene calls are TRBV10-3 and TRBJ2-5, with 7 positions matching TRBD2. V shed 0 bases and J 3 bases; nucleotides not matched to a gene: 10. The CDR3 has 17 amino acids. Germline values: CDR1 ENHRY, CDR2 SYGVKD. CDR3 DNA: TGTGCCATCAGTGAGTCCCGAGGGGAGGGACCGAAAGAGACCCAGTACTTC. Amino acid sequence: CAISESRGEGPKETQYF.

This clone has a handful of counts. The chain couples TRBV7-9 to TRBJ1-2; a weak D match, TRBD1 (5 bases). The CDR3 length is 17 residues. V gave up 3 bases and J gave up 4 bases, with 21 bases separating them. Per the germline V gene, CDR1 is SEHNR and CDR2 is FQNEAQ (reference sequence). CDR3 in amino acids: CASSLGQGPSFAYGYTF. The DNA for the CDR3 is TGTGCCAGCAGCTTGGGTCAGGGCCCCTCTTTTGCCTATGGCTACACCTTC.

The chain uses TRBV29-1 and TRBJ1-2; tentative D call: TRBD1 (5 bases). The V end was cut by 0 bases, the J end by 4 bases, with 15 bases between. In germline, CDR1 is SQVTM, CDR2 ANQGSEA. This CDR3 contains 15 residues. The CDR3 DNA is TGCAGCGTTGAAGATTCCCCGGGGGGAACCTATGGCTACACCTTC. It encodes CSVEDSPGGTYGYTF.

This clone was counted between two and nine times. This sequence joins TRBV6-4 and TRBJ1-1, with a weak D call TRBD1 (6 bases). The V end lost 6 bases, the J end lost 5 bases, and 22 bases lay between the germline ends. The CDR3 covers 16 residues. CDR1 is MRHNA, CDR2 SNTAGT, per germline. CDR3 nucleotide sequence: TGTGCCAGCAGAGAGGGGGAGAAACCCCTAGGGACTGAAGCTTTCTTT. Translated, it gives CASREGEKPLGTEAFF.

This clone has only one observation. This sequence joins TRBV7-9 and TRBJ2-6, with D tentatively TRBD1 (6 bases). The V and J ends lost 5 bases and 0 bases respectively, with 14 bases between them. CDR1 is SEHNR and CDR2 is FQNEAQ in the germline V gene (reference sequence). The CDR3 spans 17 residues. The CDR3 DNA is TGTGCCAGCAGCGCATACAGGGTCGGCTCTGGGGCCAACGTCCTGACTTTC. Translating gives CASSAYRVGSGANVLTF. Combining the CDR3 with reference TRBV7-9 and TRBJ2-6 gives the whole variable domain DTGVSQNPRHKITKRGQNVTFRCDPISEHNRLYWYRQTLGQGPEFLTYFQNEAQLEKSRLLSDRFSAERPKGSFSTLEIQRTEQGDSAMYLCASSAYRVGSGANVLTFGAGSRLTVL.

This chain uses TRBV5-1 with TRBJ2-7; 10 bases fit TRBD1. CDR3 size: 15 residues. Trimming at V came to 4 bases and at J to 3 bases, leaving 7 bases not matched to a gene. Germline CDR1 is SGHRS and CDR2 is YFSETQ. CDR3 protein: CASSRGQGNFYEQYF. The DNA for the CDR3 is TGCGCCAGCAGCCGGGGACAGGGGAATTTCTACGAGCAGTACTTC.

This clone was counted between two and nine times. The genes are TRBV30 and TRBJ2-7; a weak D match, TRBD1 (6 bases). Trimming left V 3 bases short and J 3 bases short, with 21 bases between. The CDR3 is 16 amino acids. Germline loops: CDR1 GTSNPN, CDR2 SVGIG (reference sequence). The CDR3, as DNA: TGTGCCTGGAGGGATTTTAACAGGGAGCCCCTCTACGAGCAGTACTTC. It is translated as CAWRDFNREPLYEQYF.

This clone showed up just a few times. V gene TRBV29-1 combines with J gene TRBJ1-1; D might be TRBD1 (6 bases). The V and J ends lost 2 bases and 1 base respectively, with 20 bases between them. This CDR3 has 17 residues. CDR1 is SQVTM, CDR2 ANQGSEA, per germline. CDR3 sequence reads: CSVETLGLTGSNTEAFF. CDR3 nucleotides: TGCAGCGTTGAAACACTGGGGCTGACAGGTTCGAACACTGAAGCTTTCTTT.

The CDR3 region is CASSRPQYLNTEAFF. CDR3 in DNA: TGTGCCAGCAGCCGCCCGCAGTATTTGAACACTGAAGCTTTCTTT. The rearrangement uses TRBV7-9 and TRBJ1-1; no clear D gene. Deletions cut 5 bases from V and 0 bases from J, with 13 bases between. The CDR3 is 15 residues long. The V gene's germline CDR1 is SEHNR and CDR2 FQNEAQ (reference sequence).

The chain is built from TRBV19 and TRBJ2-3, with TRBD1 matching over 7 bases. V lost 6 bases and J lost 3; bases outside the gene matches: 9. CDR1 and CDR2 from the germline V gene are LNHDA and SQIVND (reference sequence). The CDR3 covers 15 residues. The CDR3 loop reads CASSQTGFWTDTQYF. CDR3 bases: TGTGCCAGTAGCCAGACAGGGTTTTGGACAGATACGCAGTATTTT.

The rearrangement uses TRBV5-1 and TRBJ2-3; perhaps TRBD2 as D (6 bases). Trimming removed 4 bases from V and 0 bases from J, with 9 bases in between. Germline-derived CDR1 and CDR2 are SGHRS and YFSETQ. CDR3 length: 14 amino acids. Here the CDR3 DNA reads TGCGCCAGCAGCGCGGGGACTAGCACAGATACGCAGTATTTT. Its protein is CASSAGTSTDTQYF.

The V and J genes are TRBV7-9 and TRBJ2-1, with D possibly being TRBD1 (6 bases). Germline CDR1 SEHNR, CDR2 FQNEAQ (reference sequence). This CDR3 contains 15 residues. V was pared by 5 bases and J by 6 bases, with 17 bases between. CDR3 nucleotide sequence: TGTGCCAGCAGCGGCAGTTGGGGGCGGAGCAATGAGCAGTTCTTC. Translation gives CASSGSWGRSNEQFF. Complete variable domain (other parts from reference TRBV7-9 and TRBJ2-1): DTGVSQNPRHKITKRGQNVTFRCDPISEHNRLYWYRQTLGQGPEFLTYFQNEAQLEKSRLLSDRFSAERPKGSFSTLEIQRTEQGDSAMYLCASSGSWGRSNEQFFGPGTRLTVL.

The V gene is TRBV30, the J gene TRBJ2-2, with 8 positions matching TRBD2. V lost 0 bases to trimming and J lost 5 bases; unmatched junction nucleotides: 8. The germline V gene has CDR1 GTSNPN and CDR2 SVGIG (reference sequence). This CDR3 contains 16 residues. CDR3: CAWSVHEAGATGELFF. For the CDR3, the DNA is TGTGCCTGGAGTGTACATGAAGCGGGAGCTACCGGGGAGCTGTTTTTT.